This TCR beta chain was sequenced in a study of OX40 agonist ivuxolimab in advanced cancers. Study at large: Dose-escalation cases comprised hepatocellular carcinoma, melanoma, renal cell or head and neck cancer. Prior anti-PD-1, anti-PD-L1 or anti-CTLA-4 therapy was allowed; 40% to 50% had some. Three dose-escalation patients had partial responses: one with hepatocellular carcinoma and two with cutaneous melanoma.

The CDR3 runs to 15 residues. Germline values: CDR1 MNHNS, CDR2 SASEGT. V shed 6 bases and J shed 4 bases, with 15 bases lying between them. Generated by immunoSEQ multiplex PCR, the TCRdb table keeps only in-frame clones and is missing some. Of fewer than 40,000 clones detected, over 85% appear once; the ten largest clones hold around 0.84%. The specimen comprised CD4+ or CD8+ T cells sorted from blood, sampled in a trial of the OX40 agonist ivuxolimab. The chain couples TRBV6-1 to TRBJ2-2; perhaps D is TRBD1 or TRBD2 (5 bases each). This clonotype originated in an adult with an advanced solid tumor such as melanoma, head and neck, liver or kidney cancer. This CDR3 is CASRGTGTVTGELFF. CDR3 DNA sequence: TGTGCCAGCAGGGGGACCGGGACGGTCACCGGGGAGCTGTTTTTT.